The 27 T cell receptor beta chains listed next were all sequenced from one sample in a study of Ad26.COV2.S vaccination and SARS-CoV-2 variants. Clones were sequenced by immunoSEQ multiplex PCR, and TCRdb holds only the in-frame ones, with some missing. Of about 460,000 clones in the sample, nearly 90% were seen once. Indicated treatment: 15 to 20 received Ad26.COV2.S at low or high dose, single or two shots; roughly five received placebo; per-sample allocation not given. Repertoires come from day 63 after the first vaccine or placebo injection. This specimen consisted of peripheral blood, obtained in a trial of Ad26.COV2.S vaccine versus placebo. The origin of the receptors is a person aged 18-60 years who received the Ad26.COV2.S COVID-19 vaccine or a placebo.

This clone was seen more than once but under ten times. The chain uses TRBV7-9 and TRBJ1-5; tentatively, D is TRBD1 (5 bases). Trimming removed 3 bases at V and 3 bases at J, with 9 bases between. The V gene's germline CDR1 is SEHNR and CDR2 FQNEAQ (reference sequence). CDR3 length: 14 residues. The CDR3 sequence: CASSLGLSNQPQHF. CDR3 sequence (DNA): TGTGCCAGCAGCTTGGGACTTTCCAATCAGCCCCAGCATTTT.

The chain is built from TRBV19 and TRBJ2-7; 7 bases fit TRBD1. CDR3 length equals 16 residues. The V gene end was trimmed by 3 bases and the J gene end by 1 base; junction bases not matched to a gene: 9. CDR1 and CDR2 (germline): LNHDA, SQIVND (reference sequence). As DNA, the CDR3 is TGTGCCAGTAGTATTAAAGGGACAGTGAGATCCTACGAGCAGTACTTC. This translates into CASSIKGTVRSYEQYF.

The chain uses TRBV28 and TRBJ2-5; D perhaps matches TRBD2 (6 bases). Germline CDR1 is MDHEN and CDR2 is SYDVKM. CDR3 length: 13 amino acids. The V end lost 8 bases, the J end lost 5 bases, and 15 bases lay between the germline ends. The chain's CDR3 is CASRPGTPETQYF. For the CDR3, the DNA is TGTGCCAGCCGACCAGGGACTCCCGAGACCCAGTACTTC.

V gene TRBV19 combines with J gene TRBJ2-2; 8 bases are shared with TRBD1. The CDR3 contains 13 residues. V lost 10 bases to trimming and J lost 6 bases; unmatched junction nucleotides: 7. Germline CDR1 and CDR2: LNHDA and SQIVND (reference sequence). Here the CDR3 DNA reads TGTGCCACCAAGGACAGGGAGGCCGGGGAGCTGTTTTTT. Translated, it gives CATKDREAGELFF. The full variable domain, in which reference TRBV19 and TRBJ2-2 provide the parts outside the CDR3, is DGGITQSPKYLFRKEGQNVTLSCEQNLNHDAMYWYRQDPGQGLRLIYYSQIVNDFQKGDIAEGYSVSREKKESFPLTVTSAQKNPTAFYLCATKDREAGELFFGEGSRLTVL.

This clone was recorded only once. This chain links TRBV15 with TRBJ1-2; 12 bases fit TRBD1. The CDR3 consists of 18 residues. J gave up 3 bases and V 0 bases, and 8 bases lay outside the gene matches. The V gene's germline CDR1 is LNHNV and CDR2 YYDKDF (reference sequence). CDR3 protein: CATSREGQGASWYYGYTF. The CDR3 coding sequence is TGTGCCACCAGCAGAGAGGGACAGGGGGCCAGCTGGTACTATGGCTACACCTTC. The variable domain in full, with the rest retrieved from reference TRBV15 and TRBJ1-2, is DAMVIQNPRYQVTQFGKPVTLSCSQTLNHNVMYWYQQKSSQAPKLLFHYYDKDFNNEADTPDNFQSRRPNTSFCFLDIRSPGLGDTAMYLCATSREGQGASWYYGYTFGSGTRLTVV.

The chain links TRBV19 to TRBJ1-2, with 7 bases lining up with TRBD1. CDR1 and CDR2 from the germline V gene are LNHDA and SQIVND (reference sequence). This CDR3 is built from 13 residues. V lost 7 bases to trimming and J lost 8 bases; unmatched junction nucleotides: 10. Written as DNA, the CDR3 is TGTGCCAGTACCCCGACAGGGTTAAGGGGCTACACCTTC. Protein product: CASTPTGLRGYTF.

The chain combines TRBV5-6 with TRBJ1-1; no clear D. The CDR3 is 13 residues long. From germline, CDR1 is SGHDT and CDR2 YYEEEE. Trimming stripped 0 bases from V and 3 bases from J, with 6 bases between. CDR3 nucleotide sequence: TGTGCCAGCAGCTTGGCTAAATACACTGAAGCTTTCTTT. The encoded protein is CASSLAKYTEAFF.

The chain recombines TRBV7-2 with TRBJ2-7, with 11 nucleotides matching TRBD1. The CDR3 is 15 amino acids. V lost 4 bases and J lost 5; bases outside the gene matches: 7. Per the germline V gene, CDR1 is SGHTA and CDR2 is FQGNSA. Here the CDR3 reads CASSYGDRGWHEQYF. For the CDR3, the DNA is TGTGCCAGCAGCTACGGGGACAGGGGGTGGCACGAGCAGTACTTC.

This sequence joins TRBV7-9 and TRBJ2-2; TRBD1 might be the D (6 bases). The CDR3 has 15 amino acids. Germline CDR1 is SEHNR and CDR2 is FQNEAQ (reference sequence). The V end was cut by 2 bases, the J end by 1 base, with 8 bases between. The CDR3: CASSLKGQNTGELFF. Here the CDR3 DNA reads TGTGCCAGCAGCTTAAAGGGACAGAACACCGGGGAGCTGTTTTTT.

The chain combines TRBV5-1 with TRBJ1-1; D is uncertain. Trimming took 1 base from V and 4 from J, leaving 14 bases between them. Germline values: CDR1 SGHRS, CDR2 YFSETQ. The CDR3 runs 15 residues. The CDR3 sequence is CASSLSGSEVTEAFF. The CDR3 region has the DNA TGCGCCAGCAGCTTGTCAGGTTCGGAGGTCACTGAAGCTTTCTTT.

This rearrangement joins TRBV2 to TRBJ1-4, with D maybe TRBD1 (5 bases). The V gene lost 2 bases and the J gene lost 4 bases, with 11 bases spanning the gap. The CDR3 is 15 amino acids. The germline gives CDR1 SNHLY, CDR2 FYNNEI. This chain's CDR3 is CASSERGGVNEKLFF. The CDR3 DNA follows: TGTGCCAGCAGTGAACGGGGCGGAGTTAATGAAAAACTGTTTTTT.

This rearrangement joins TRBV7-8 to TRBJ1-3; D remains ambiguous. V was trimmed by 2 bases and J by 0 bases, leaving 5 bases between them. The CDR3 loop spans 14 amino acids. Germline-derived CDR1 and CDR2 are SGHVS and FQNEAQ. The chain's CDR3 is CASSLSSSGNTIYF. The CDR3 DNA sequence: TGTGCCAGCAGCTTAAGCAGCTCTGGAAACACCATATATTTT. Based on the CDR3 plus reference TRBV7-8 and TRBJ1-3, the full variable domain is GAGVSQSPRYKVAKRGQDVALRCDPISGHVSLFWYQQALGQGPEFLTYFQNEAQLDKSGLPSDRFFAERPEGSVSTLKIQRTQQEDSAVYLCASSLSSSGNTIYFGEGSWLTVV.

This rearrangement joins TRBV7-2 to TRBJ1-3, with D possibly TRBD1 on 6 matching bases. V dropped 5 bases and J dropped 8 bases, with 16 bases sitting between them. This CDR3 has 14 residues. Germline-derived CDR1 and CDR2 are SGHTA and FQGNSA. The CDR3 here is CASSGRGGWDTIYF. In DNA, the CDR3 is TGTGCCAGCAGCGGACGGGGGGGCTGGGACACCATATATTTT.

This chain links TRBV5-1 with TRBJ1-1; D may be TRBD1 (5 bases). The CDR3 runs to 12 residues. Germline V gives CDR1 SGHRS, CDR2 YFSETQ. Trimming stripped 3 bases from V and 7 bases from J, with 10 bases between. CDR3 sequence reads: CASSSAQGEAFF. CDR3 in DNA: TGCGCCAGCAGCTCAGCGCAGGGTGAAGCTTTCTTT.

This clone was detected a few times. The CDR3 sequence: CASSPQGTGELFF. CDR3 nucleotides: TGTGCCAGCAGCCCACAGGGAACCGGGGAGCTGTTTTTT. This chain links TRBV7-9 with TRBJ2-2; a possible D gene is TRBD1 (6 bases). This CDR3 has 13 residues. Per the germline V gene, CDR1 is SEHNR and CDR2 is FQNEAQ (reference sequence). V shed 5 bases and J shed 5 bases, with 9 bases lying between them. The whole variable domain, remainder taken from reference TRBV7-9 and TRBJ2-2, is DTGVSQNPRHKITKRGQNVTFRCDPISEHNRLYWYRQTLGQGPEFLTYFQNEAQLEKSRLLSDRFSAERPKGSFSTLEIQRTEQGDSAMYLCASSPQGTGELFFGEGSRLTVL.

V and J are TRBV19 and TRBJ2-7; 9 bases align to TRBD2. Trimming cost V 6 bases and J 5 bases; bases outside gene matches: 8. The CDR3 runs 14 residues. The germline V gene has CDR1 LNHDA and CDR2 SQIVND (reference sequence). CDR3 region: CASRDSGSSHEQYF. DNA for the CDR3: TGTGCCAGTAGGGATAGCGGGAGTTCCCACGAGCAGTACTTC.

This sequence joins TRBV6-5 and TRBJ2-7; D is perhaps TRBD1 or TRBD2 (5 bases each). The CDR3 consists of 15 residues. Germline CDR1 reads MNHEY; CDR2 reads SVGAGI. With 5 bases removed from V and 4 bases from J, the gap between germline ends came to 18 bases. The CDR3 nucleotides are TGTGCCAGCAGTCTCCTGGGGGACCTAGCTTACGAGCAGTACTTC. This sequence encodes CASSLLGDLAYEQYF.

The chain joins TRBV25-1 to TRBJ1-2; unclear D gene. Trimming took 5 bases from V and 2 from J, leaving 3 bases between them. The CDR3 extends over 11 amino acids. CDR1 MGHDK and CDR2 SYGVNS come from the germline V gene. CDR3 protein: CASSRNYGYTF. CDR3 DNA sequence: TGTGCCAGCAGTCGAAACTATGGCTACACCTTC.

V usage is TRBV30 and J usage is TRBJ1-4; weak D call: TRBD1 (5 bases). The CDR3 has 15 residues. Trimming shortened V by 6 bases and J by 4 bases, and 18 bases separated the two germline ends. Germline CDR1 is GTSNPN and CDR2 is SVGIG (reference sequence). The CDR3 coding sequence is TGTGCCTGTAGTACCCTTATGGGGGTTAATGAAAAACTGTTTTTT. This translates into CACSTLMGVNEKLFF. Supplemented by reference TRBV30 and TRBJ1-4, the full variable domain reads SQTIHQWPATLVQPVGSPLSLECTVEGTSNPNLYWYRQAAGRGLQLLFYSVGIGQISSEVPQNLSASRPQDRQFILSSKKLLLSDSGFYLCACSTLMGVNEKLFFGSGTQLSVL.

The chain recombines TRBV6-5 with TRBJ1-4; 10 nucleotides agree with TRBD1. There are 14 residues in the CDR3. Trimming took 4 bases from V and 8 from J; bases not matched to a gene: 4. Germline V CDR1 and CDR2: MNHEY, SVGAGI. CDR3 protein: CASSSDRGREKLFF. The CDR3 DNA reads TGTGCCAGCAGTTCCGACAGGGGGCGGGAAAAACTGTTTTTT.

The chain is built from TRBV28 and TRBJ1-2; D not resolved. CDR3 length: 13 amino acids. The germline V gene has CDR1 MDHEN and CDR2 SYDVKM. Between the trimmed V and J ends, which lost 5 bases and 0 bases, there was a span of 7 bases. The CDR3 sequence: CASSPDSNYGYTF. CDR3 sequence (DNA): TGTGCCAGCAGTCCTGATTCTAACTATGGCTACACCTTC.

The CDR3 coding sequence is TGTGCCAGCAGTTTGGCTCTCCCTTCGGACTATGGCTACACCTTC. Translated, it gives CASSLALPSDYGYTF. V gene TRBV28 combines with J gene TRBJ1-2, with unresolved D. The CDR3 contains 15 residues. Between the trimmed V and J ends, which lost 3 bases and 3 bases, there was a span of 14 bases. Germline values: CDR1 MDHEN, CDR2 SYDVKM.

The V and J genes are TRBV3-1 (or the pseudogene TRBV3-2) and TRBJ2-6; D not certain. Trimming removed 5 bases at V and 0 bases at J, with 11 bases between. The CDR3 sequence is 16 residues long. The germline V gene encodes CDR1 LGHDT and CDR2 YNNKEL (reference sequence). CDR3 protein: CASSGTRSSGANVLTF. CDR3 nucleotides: TGTGCCAGCAGCGGAACCCGGAGCTCTGGGGCCAACGTCCTGACTTTC.

The chain uses TRBV6-2 or TRBV6-3 and TRBJ1-1; no reliable D call. V lost 3 bases, J lost 1 base, and 3 bases lay in between. The CDR3 covers 12 residues. Germline lookup yields CDR1 MNHEY and CDR2 SVGEGT. The CDR3 loop is CASSYQNTEAFF. The DNA of the CDR3 is TGTGCCAGCAGTTATCAGAACACTGAAGCTTTCTTT.

The chain couples TRBV4-2 to TRBJ2-6; 7 bases align to TRBD2. J gave up 0 bases and V 1 base, and 6 bases lay outside the gene matches. In germline, CDR1 is LGHNA, CDR2 YNFKEQ. The CDR3 covers 18 residues. The CDR3 DNA reads TGTGCCAGCAGCCAAGGGGGGGGAGATTTCTCTGGGGCCAACGTCCTGACTTTC. This gives the protein CASSQGGGDFSGANVLTF.

This chain uses TRBV18 with TRBJ2-7; 10 positions match TRBD2. J gave up 5 bases and V 2 bases, and 12 bases lay outside the gene matches. The germline CDR1 and CDR2 sequences are KGHSH and LQKENI. CDR3 size: 17 residues. The CDR3 protein is CASSPSLLGLATDEQYF. The CDR3 nucleotides read TGTGCCAGCTCACCAAGTTTATTGGGACTAGCGACCGACGAGCAGTACTTC.

This chain links TRBV7-9 with TRBJ1-2; D remains unclear. V gave up 0 bases and J gave up 8 bases, with 13 bases separating them. The CDR3 has 14 amino acids. From germline, CDR1 is SEHNR and CDR2 FQNEAQ (reference sequence). Here the CDR3 reads CASSLAGGPGGYTF. The CDR3 DNA reads as TGTGCCAGCAGCTTAGCCGGCGGCCCTGGGGGCTACACCTTC. The variable domain in full, completed from reference TRBV7-9 and TRBJ1-2, reads DTGVSQNPRHKITKRGQNVTFRCDPISEHNRLYWYRQTLGQGPEFLTYFQNEAQLEKSRLLSDRFSAERPKGSFSTLEIQRTEQGDSAMYLCASSLAGGPGGYTFGSGTRLTVV.